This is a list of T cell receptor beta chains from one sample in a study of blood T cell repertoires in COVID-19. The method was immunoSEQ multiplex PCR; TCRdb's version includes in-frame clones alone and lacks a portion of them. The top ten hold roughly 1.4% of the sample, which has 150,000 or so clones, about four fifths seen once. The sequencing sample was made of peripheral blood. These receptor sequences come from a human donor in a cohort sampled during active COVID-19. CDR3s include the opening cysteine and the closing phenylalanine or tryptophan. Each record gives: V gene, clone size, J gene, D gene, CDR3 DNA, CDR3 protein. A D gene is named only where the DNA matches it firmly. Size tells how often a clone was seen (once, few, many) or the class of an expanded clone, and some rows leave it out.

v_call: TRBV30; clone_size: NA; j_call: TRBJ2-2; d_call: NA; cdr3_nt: TGTGCCTGCGACCCCGGGACAACGAACACCGGGGAGCTGTTTTTT; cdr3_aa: CACDPGTTNTGELFF
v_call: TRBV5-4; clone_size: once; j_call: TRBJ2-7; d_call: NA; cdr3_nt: TGTGCCAGCAGCTTTCCAGGGACCTACGAGCAGTACTTC; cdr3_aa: CASSFPGTYEQYF
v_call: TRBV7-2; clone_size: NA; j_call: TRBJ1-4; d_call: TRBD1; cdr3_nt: TGTGCCAGCAGCTTAGCTGCAGTTAGGGGGCGAACTAATGAAAAACTGTTTTTT; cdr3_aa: CASSLAAVRGRTNEKLFF
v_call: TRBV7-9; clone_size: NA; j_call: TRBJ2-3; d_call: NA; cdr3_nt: TGTGCCAGCAGCCCTTCGGCAGATACGCAGTATTTT; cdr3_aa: CASSPSADTQYF
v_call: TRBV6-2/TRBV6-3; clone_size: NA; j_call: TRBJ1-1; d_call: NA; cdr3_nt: TGTGCCAGCAGTTACGCAGGGAACACTGAAGCTTTCTTT; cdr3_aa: CASSYAGNTEAFF
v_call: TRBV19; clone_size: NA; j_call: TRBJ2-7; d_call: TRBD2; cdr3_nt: TGTGCCAGTAGTATTGGGGCGGGAGGGCCTTCCTACGAGCAGTACTTC; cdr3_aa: CASSIGAGGPSYEQYF
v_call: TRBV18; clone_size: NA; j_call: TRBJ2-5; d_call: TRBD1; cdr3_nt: TGTGCCAGCTCACCTGGGTCAGGGGGCCTAGAGACCCAGTACTTC; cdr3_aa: CASSPGSGGLETQYF
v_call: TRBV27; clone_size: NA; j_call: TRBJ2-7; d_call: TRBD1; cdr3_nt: TGTGCCAGCAGTTTATCCGGGACAGGGATCCACGAGCAGTACTTC; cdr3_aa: CASSLSGTGIHEQYF
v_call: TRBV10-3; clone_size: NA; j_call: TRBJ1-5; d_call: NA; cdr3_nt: TGTGCCATCAGTGAGTCGCTGTCAGGGCAAGGCAATCAGCCCCAGCATTTT; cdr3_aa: CAISESLSGQGNQPQHF
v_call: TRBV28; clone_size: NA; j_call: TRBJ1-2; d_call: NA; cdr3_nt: TGTGCCAGCAGTTCGGCAGGTTCTAACTATGGCTACACCTTC; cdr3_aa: CASSSAGSNYGYTF
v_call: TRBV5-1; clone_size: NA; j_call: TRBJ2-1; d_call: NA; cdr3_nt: TGCGCCAGCAGCCTCAGAGGGGGGGTTACGAATGAGCAGTTCTTC; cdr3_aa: CASSLRGGVTNEQFF
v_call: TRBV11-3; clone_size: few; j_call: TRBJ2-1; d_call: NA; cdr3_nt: TGTGCCAGCAGCTTAGGGGGAGCCAATGAGCAGTTCTTC; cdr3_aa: CASSLGGANEQFF
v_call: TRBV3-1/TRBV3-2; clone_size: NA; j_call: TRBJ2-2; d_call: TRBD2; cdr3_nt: TGTGCCAGCAGGCCCGGGACTAGTGGGACCGGGGAGCTGTTTTTT; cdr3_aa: CASRPGTSGTGELFF
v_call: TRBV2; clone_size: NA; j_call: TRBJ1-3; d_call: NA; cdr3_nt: TGTGCCAGCTTTGGCGGGACGCTAAGCTCTGGAAACACCATATATTTT; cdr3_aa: CASFGGTLSSGNTIYF
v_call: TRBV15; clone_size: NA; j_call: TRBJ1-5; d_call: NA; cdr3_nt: TGTGCCACCAGCAGAGATACACAGCCCCAGCATTTT; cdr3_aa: CATSRDTQPQHF
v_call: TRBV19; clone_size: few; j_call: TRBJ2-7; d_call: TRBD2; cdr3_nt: TGTGCCAGTAACCCTGCGGGGGGCAGGGCGGACGAGCAGTACTTC; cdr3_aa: CASNPAGGRADEQYF
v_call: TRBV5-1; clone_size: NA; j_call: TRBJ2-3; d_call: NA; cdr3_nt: TGCGCCAGCAGCTTGGCCGTGAACTCGCTGGATACGCAGTATTTT; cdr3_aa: CASSLAVNSLDTQYF
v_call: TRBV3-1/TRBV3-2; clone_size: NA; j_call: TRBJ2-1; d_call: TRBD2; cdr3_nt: TGTGCCAGCAGCCACGGACTAGCGGGAGGCTATGAGCAGTTCTTC; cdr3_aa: CASSHGLAGGYEQFF
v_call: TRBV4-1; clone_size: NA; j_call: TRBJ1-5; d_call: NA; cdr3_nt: TGCGCCAGCAGCCAACGATTCAGGGACTCTAGCAATCAGCCCCAGCATTTT; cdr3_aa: CASSQRFRDSSNQPQHF
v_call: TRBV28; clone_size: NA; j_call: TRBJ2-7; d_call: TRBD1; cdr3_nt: TGTGCCAGCAGGGGACAGGTCACCTACGAGCAGTACTTC; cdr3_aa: CASRGQVTYEQYF
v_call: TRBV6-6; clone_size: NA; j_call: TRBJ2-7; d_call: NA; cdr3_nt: TGTGCCAGCCAAAATCGGGACATTACCTACGAGCAGTACTTC; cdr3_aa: CASQNRDITYEQYF